This T cell receptor beta chain derives from a study of immune evolution from preneoplasia to lung adenocarcinoma. Libraries were prepared by immunoSEQ multiplex PCR; TCRdb keeps only in-frame clonotypes and omits some of them. The data show about 14,000 clones, approximately 78% seen once. The study, taken as a whole, reports: Normal lung had highest clonality; later lesions appeared denser, more diverse. Top clone frequencies peaked in normal lung, apparently declining through invasive adenocarcinoma. T cell clonality was higher in KRAS-mutant than EGFR-mutant or wild-type nodules.

Germline lookup yields CDR1 ENHRY and CDR2 SYGVKD. The length of the CDR3 is 17 residues. V lost 4 bases, J lost 4 bases, and 12 bases stayed unmatched. Regarding this clone: Its target is not known.

This TCR was sampled from an older person with lung adenocarcinoma. The genes are TRBV10-3 and TRBJ2-1, with 8 positions matching TRBD1. The source material was FFPE minimally invasive lung adenocarcinoma tissue. The CDR3 region is CAISGGTGTGTYNEQFF. DNA of the CDR3: TGTGCCATCAGTGGGGGTACCGGGACAGGTACTTACAATGAGCAGTTCTTC.